The clone carrying this TCR beta chain was detected only once. These data are taken from a study of PD-L1 blockade in urothelial cancer. Looking at the study overall: The patients first took atezolizumab around 2014, receiving 1,200 mg intravenously every 3 weeks. Analyses used blood from 3 weeks (second dose) and 6 weeks after treatment start. Blood samples contained a median approximately 140,000 T cells.

Assay: immunoSEQ multiplex PCR; the TCRdb copy retains only in-frame clones and omits some. The sample yields some 120,000 clones, roughly 89% seen once. Time point specified: peripheral blood 6 weeks after treatment start. The germline CDR1 and CDR2 sequences are SGHTA and FQGNSA. The V end was cut by 4 bases, the J end by 5 bases, with 11 bases between. CDR3 size: 13 residues. The specimen comprised PBMCs, sampled around atezolizumab (anti-PD-L1) treatment. The clonotype was recovered from a man in his sixties with urothelial cancer. V is TRBV7-2 and J is TRBJ2-5; the D is unclear. CDR3 coding DNA: TGTGCCAGCAGCTCTTTTGTCGCGGAGACCCAGTACTTC. Protein product: CASSSFVAETQYF.